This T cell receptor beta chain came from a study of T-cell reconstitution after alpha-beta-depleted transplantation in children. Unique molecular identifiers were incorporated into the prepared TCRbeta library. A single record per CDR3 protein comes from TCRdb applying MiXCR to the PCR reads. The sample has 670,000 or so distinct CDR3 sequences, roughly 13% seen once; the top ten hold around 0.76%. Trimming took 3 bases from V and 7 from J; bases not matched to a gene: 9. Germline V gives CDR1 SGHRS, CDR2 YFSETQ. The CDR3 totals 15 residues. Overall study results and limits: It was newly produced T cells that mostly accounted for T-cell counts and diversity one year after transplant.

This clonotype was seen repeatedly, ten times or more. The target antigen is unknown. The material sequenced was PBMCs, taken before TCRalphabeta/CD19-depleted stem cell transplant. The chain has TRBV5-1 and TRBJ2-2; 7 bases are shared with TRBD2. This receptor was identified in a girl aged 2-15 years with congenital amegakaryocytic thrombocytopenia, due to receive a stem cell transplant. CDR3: CASSSAGDRDGELFF. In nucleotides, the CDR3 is TGCGCCAGCAGCTCGGCGGGAGATCGGGACGGGGAGCTGTTTTTT.